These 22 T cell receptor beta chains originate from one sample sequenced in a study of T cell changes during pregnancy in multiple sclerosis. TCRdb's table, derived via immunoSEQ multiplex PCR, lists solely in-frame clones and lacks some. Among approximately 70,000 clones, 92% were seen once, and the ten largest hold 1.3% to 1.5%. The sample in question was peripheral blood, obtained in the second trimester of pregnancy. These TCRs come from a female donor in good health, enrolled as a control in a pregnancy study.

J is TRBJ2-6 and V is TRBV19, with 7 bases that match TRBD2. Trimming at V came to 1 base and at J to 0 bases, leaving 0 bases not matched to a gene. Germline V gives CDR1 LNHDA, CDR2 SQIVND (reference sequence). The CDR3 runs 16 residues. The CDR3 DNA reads TGTGCCAGTAGTATAGCGGGGGGCTCTGGGGCCAACGTCCTGACTTTC. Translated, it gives CASSIAGGSGANVLTF.

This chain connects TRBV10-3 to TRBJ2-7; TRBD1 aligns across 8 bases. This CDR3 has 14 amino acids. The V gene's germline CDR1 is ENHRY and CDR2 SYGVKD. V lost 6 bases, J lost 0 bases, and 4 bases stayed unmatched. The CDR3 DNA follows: TGTGCCATCAGACCGGGACAGGACTCCTACGAGCAGTACTTC. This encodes CAIRPGQDSYEQYF.

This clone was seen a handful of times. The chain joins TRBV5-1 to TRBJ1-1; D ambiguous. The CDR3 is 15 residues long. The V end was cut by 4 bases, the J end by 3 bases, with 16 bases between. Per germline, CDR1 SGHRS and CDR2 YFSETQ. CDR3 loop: CASSLKSPQDTEAFF. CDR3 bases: TGCGCCAGCAGCCTAAAATCACCGCAGGACACTGAAGCTTTCTTT. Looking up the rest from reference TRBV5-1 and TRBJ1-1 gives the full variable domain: KAGVTQTPRYLIKTRGQQVTLSCSPISGHRSVSWYQQTPGQGLQFLFEYFSETQRNKGNFPGRFSGRQFSNSRSEMNVSTLELGDSALYLCASSLKSPQDTEAFFGQGTRLTVV.

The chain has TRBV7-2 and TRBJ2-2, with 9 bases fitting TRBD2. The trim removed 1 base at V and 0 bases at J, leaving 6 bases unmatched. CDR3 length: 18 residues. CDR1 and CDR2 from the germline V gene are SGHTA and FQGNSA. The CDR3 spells CASSLEALAGTNTGELFF. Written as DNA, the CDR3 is TGTGCCAGCAGCTTAGAGGCCCTAGCGGGAACGAACACCGGGGAGCTGTTTTTT.

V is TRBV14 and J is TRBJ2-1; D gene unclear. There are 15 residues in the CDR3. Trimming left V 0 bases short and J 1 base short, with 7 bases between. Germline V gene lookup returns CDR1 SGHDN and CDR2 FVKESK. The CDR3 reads CASSQDANSYNEQFF. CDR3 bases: TGTGCCAGCAGCCAAGACGCGAATTCCTACAATGAGCAGTTCTTC.

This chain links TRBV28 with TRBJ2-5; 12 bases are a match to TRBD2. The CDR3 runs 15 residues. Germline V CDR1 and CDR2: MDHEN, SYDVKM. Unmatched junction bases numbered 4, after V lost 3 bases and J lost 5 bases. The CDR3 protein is CASSFLAGGKETQYF. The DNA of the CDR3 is TGTGCCAGCAGTTTTCTAGCGGGAGGGAAGGAGACCCAGTACTTC.

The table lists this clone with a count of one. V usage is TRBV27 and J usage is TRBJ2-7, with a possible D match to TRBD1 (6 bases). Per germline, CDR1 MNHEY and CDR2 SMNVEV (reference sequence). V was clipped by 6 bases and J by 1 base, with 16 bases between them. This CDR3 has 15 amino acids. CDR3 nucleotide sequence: TGTGCCAGCAGGTTAGCATACACAGGGTCCTACGAGCAGTACTTC. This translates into CASRLAYTGSYEQYF.

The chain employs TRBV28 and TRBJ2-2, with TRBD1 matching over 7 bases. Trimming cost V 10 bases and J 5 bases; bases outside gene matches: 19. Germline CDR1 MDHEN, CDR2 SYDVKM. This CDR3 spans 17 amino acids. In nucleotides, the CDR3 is TGTGCCATCCAACCCTCCGCGGGCCAGGGGGTAACCGGGGAGCTGTTTTTT. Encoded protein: CAIQPSAGQGVTGELFF.

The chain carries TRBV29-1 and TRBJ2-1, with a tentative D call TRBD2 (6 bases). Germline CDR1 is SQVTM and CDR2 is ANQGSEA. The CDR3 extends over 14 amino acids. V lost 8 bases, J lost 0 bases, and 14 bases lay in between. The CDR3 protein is CSSPSGSSYNEQFF. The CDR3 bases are TGCAGCTCGCCGTCCGGGAGCTCCTACAATGAGCAGTTCTTC.

The CDR3 bases are TGTGCCAGCAGACCCGGGAGCCACACAGATACGCAGTATTTT. It is translated as CASRPGSHTDTQYF. The V gene is TRBV7-8, the J gene TRBJ2-3; D perhaps matches TRBD2 (6 bases). CDR1 is SGHVS and CDR2 is FQNEAQ in the germline V gene. This CDR3 is 14 amino acids long. Trimming removed 6 bases at V and 2 bases at J, with 12 bases between.

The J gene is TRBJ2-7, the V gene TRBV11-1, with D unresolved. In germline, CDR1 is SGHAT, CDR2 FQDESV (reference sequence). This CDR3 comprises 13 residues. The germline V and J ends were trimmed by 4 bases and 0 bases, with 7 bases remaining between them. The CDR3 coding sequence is TGTGCCAGCAGCTCGAGGAGCTCCTACGAGCAGTACTTC. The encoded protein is CASSSRSSYEQYF.

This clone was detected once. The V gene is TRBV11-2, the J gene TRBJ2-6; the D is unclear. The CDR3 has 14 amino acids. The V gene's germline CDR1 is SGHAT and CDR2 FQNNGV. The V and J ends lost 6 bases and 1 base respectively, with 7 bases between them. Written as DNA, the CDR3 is TGTGCCAGCAGAGTACTGTCTGGGGCCAACGTCCTGACTTTC. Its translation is CASRVLSGANVLTF.

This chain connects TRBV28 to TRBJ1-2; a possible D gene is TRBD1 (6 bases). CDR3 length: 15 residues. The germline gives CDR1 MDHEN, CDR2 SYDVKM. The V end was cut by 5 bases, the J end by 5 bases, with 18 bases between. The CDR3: CASSPHRDWDYGYTF. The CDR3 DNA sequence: TGTGCCAGCAGTCCACACAGGGATTGGGATTATGGCTACACCTTC.

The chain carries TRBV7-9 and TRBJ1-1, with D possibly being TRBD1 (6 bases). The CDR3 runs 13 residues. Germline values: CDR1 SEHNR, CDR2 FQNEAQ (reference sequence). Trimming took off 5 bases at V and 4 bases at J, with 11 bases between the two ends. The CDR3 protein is CASSPRTVTEAFF. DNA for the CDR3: TGTGCCAGCAGCCCGAGGACAGTCACTGAAGCTTTCTTT.

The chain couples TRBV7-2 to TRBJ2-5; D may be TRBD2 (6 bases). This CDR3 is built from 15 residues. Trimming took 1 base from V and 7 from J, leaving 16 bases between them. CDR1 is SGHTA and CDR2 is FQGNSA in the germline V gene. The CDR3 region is CASSLEVAALRTQYF. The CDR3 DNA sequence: TGTGCCAGCAGCTTAGAAGTAGCGGCCCTACGGACCCAGTACTTC.

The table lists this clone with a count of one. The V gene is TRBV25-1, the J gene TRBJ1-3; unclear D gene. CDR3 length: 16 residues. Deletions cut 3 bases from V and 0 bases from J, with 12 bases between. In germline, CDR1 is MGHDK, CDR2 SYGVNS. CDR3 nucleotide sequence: TGTGCCAGCAGTGATAGCACGGCAAGCTCTGGAAACACCATATATTTT. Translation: CASSDSTASSGNTIYF.

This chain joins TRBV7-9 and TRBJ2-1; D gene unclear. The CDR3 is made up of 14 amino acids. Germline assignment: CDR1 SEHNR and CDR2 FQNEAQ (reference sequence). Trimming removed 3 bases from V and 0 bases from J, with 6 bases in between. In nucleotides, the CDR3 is TGTGCCAGCAGCTTGACTGGCTCCTACAATGAGCAGTTCTTC. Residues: CASSLTGSYNEQFF.

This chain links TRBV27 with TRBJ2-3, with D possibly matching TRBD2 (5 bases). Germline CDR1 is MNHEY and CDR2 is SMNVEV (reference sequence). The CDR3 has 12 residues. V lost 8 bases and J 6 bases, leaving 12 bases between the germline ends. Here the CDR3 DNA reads TGTGCCAGCCTTGGGAGATCTGATACGCAGTATTTT. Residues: CASLGRSDTQYF.

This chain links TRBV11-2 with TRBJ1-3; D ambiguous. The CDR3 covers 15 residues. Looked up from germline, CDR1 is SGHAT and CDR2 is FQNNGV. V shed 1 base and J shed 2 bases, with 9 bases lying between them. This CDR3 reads CASSLGAGPGNTIYF. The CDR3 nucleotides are TGTGCCAGCAGCTTAGGGGCTGGGCCTGGAAACACCATATATTTT.

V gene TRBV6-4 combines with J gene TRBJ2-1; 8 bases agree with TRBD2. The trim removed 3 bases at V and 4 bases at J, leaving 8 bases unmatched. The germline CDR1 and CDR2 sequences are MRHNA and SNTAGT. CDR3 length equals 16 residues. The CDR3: CASSEMMASGYNEQFF. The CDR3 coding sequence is TGTGCCAGCAGTGAAATGATGGCTAGCGGGTACAATGAGCAGTTCTTC.

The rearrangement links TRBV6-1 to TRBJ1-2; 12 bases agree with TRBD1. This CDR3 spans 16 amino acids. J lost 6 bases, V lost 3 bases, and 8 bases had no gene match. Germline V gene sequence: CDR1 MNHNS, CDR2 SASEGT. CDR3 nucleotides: TGTGCCAGCAGTGAGGACGCCGGGACAGGGGGCCATGGCTACACCTTC. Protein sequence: CASSEDAGTGGHGYTF.

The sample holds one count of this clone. As DNA, the CDR3 is TGTGCCATCATCCCTAACGGGCGGGGGGGGTACCAAGAGACCCAGTACTTC. As protein: CAIIPNGRGGYQETQYF. The chain is built from TRBV11-1 and TRBJ2-5; 9 positions agree with TRBD2. The germline V gene encodes CDR1 SGHAT and CDR2 FQDESV (reference sequence). V trimming: 10 bases; J trimming: 0 bases; junction bases outside the gene matches: 15. The CDR3 length is 17 residues.